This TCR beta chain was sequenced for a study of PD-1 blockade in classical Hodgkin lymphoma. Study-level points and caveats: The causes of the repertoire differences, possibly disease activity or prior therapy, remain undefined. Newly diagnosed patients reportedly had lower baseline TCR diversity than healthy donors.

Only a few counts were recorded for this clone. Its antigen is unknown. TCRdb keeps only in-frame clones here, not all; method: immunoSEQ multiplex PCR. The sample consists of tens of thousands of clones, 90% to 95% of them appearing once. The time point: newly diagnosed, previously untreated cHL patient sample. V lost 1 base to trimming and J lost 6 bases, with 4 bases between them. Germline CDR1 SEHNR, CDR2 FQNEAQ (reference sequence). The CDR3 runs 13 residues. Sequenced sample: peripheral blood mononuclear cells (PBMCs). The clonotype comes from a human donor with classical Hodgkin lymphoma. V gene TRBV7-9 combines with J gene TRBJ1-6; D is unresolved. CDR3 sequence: CASSLGPNSPLHF. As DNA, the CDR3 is TGTGCCAGCAGCTTAGGACCTAATTCACCCCTCCACTTT.